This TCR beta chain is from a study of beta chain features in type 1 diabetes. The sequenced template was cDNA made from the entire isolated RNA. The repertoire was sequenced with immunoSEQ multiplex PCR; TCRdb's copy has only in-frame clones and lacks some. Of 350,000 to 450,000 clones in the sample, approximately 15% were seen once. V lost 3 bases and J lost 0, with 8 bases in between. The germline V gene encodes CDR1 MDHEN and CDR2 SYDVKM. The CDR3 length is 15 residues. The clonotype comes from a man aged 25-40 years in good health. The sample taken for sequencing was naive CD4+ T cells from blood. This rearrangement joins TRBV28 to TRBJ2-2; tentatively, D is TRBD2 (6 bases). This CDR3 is CASSLGGTNTGELFF. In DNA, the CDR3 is TGTGCCAGCAGTTTGGGCGGGACGAACACCGGGGAGCTGTTTTTT.